This is a list of T cell receptor beta chains from one sample in a study of glioma-infiltrating T cells. MiXCR, run by TCRdb on the multiplex PCR reads, gives a single entry per CDR3 protein. The sample lists about 140,000 distinct CDR3 sequences; roughly 43% were seen once. Sequencing used glioma tissue, nonneoplastic brain tissue, or PBMCs (not recorded which). The receptor set was obtained from a human donor with low-grade glioma or glioblastoma, undergoing nonglioma brain surgery, or in good health (not recorded which). CDR3s leave out the opening cysteine and the closing phenylalanine or tryptophan. Fields, in order: V gene, J gene, CDR3 protein.

v_gene: TRBV27
j_gene: TRBJ2-7
CDR3aa: ASSPYAGSEQY

v_gene: TRBV2
j_gene: TRBJ2-1
CDR3aa: ASSPLGQGRNEQF

v_gene: TRBV6-6
j_gene: TRBJ2-4
CDR3aa: ASSYSTSGSGNIQY

v_gene: TRBV7-2
j_gene: TRBJ2-5
CDR3aa: ASSLARETQY

v_gene: TRBV6-1
j_gene: TRBJ1-5
CDR3aa: ASRGGDGQPQH

v_gene: TRBV6-1
j_gene: TRBJ1-1
CDR3aa: ASMEWQAYGRAF

v_gene: TRBV30
j_gene: TRBJ1-3
CDR3aa: AWSVVGTGNTIY

v_gene: TRBV4-2
j_gene: TRBJ1-2
CDR3aa: ASSRERTALYGYT

v_gene: TRBV27
j_gene: TRBJ1-3
CDR3aa: ASSLLGYGNTIY

v_gene: TRBV20-1
j_gene: TRBJ2-1
CDR3aa: SARLSGSEYNEQF

v_gene: TRBV4-2
j_gene: TRBJ2-1
CDR3aa: ASSLSAGVIEQF

v_gene: TRBV7-2
j_gene: TRBJ2-5
CDR3aa: ARSFSETQY

v_gene: TRBV5-1
j_gene: TRBJ2-7
CDR3aa: ASSLGTGGGEQY

v_gene: TRBV6-1
j_gene: TRBJ1-5
CDR3aa: ASSFRQGDNQPQH

v_gene: TRBV6-4
j_gene: TRBJ2-1
CDR3aa: ASSDTELAEQF

v_gene: TRBV6-1
j_gene: TRBJ1-2
CDR3aa: ASTIGGTNYGYT

v_gene: TRBV4-1
j_gene: TRBJ2-7
CDR3aa: ASSQDRKGIYEQY

v_gene: TRBV10-3
j_gene: TRBJ2-1
CDR3aa: AISESLGTSLYNEQF

v_gene: TRBV6-1
j_gene: TRBJ2-1
CDR3aa: ASSLKPGTTYNEQF

v_gene: TRBV7-2
j_gene: TRBJ2-1
CDR3aa: ASSPGGSYNEQF

v_gene: TRBV20-1
j_gene: TRBJ2-7
CDR3aa: SAVRTGLAYEQY

v_gene: TRBV6-2/TRBV6-3
j_gene: TRBJ1-1
CDR3aa: ASSYSIYLGMDTEAF

v_gene: TRBV20-1
j_gene: TRBJ2-7
CDR3aa: SARAGGLYYEQY

v_gene: TRBV24-1
j_gene: TRBJ2-2
CDR3aa: ATSDLGGVNTGELF

v_gene: TRBV6-2/TRBV6-3
j_gene: TRBJ1-2
CDR3aa: ASSYSRRGYGYT

v_gene: TRBV6-2/TRBV6-3
j_gene: TRBJ1-1
CDR3aa: ASSRDRSTEAF

v_gene: TRBV4-2
j_gene: TRBJ1-3
CDR3aa: ASSLTDAGIRNTIY

v_gene: TRBV20-1
j_gene: TRBJ2-5
CDR3aa: SATAGYHQETQY

v_gene: TRBV6-1
j_gene: TRBJ2-7
CDR3aa: ASSVGTSGTYEQY

v_gene: TRBV20-1
j_gene: TRBJ2-1
CDR3aa: SASTSNYNEQF

v_gene: TRBV7-9
j_gene: TRBJ1-1
CDR3aa: ASTSAQNTEAF

v_gene: TRBV20-1
j_gene: TRBJ2-1
CDR3aa: SAGPGHEQF